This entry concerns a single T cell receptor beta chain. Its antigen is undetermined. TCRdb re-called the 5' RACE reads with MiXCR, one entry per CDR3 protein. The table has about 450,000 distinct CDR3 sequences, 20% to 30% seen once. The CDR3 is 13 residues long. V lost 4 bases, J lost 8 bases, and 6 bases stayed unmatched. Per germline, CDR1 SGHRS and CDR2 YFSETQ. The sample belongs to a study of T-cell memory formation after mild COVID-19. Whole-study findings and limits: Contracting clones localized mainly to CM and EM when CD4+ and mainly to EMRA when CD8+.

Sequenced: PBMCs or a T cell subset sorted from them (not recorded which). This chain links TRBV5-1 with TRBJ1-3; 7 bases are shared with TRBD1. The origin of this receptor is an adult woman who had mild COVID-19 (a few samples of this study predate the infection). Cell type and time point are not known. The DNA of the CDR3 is TGCGCCAGCAGCACCCGACAGGGCCACACCATATATTTT. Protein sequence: CASSTRQGHTIYF.